The TCR beta chain described here comes from a study of CD8 T cells in ankylosing spondylitis. Study-level points and caveats: About 8 highly homologous variants made up a TCR beta motif, and this motif appeared characteristic of ankylosing spondylitis blood. Reports say disease-linked clones showed up significantly more in matched ankylosing spondylitis synovial fluid.

There are many counts of this clonotype. Its antigen is still unknown. With V trimmed by 3 bases and J by 0 bases, 3 bases remained unmatched. There are 15 residues in the CDR3. Germline CDR1 and CDR2: SGDLS and YYNGEE. Quantitative 5'-RACE was performed with molecular barcodes, and it yielded the TCR beta libraries. A single record per CDR3 protein comes from TCRdb applying MiXCR to the 5' RACE reads. The profile shows almost 30,000 distinct CDR3 sequences, about 5.3% of them singletons. Sequenced: blood, either unsorted or a sorted T cell fraction (not recorded which). This TCR came from a female donor with ankylosing spondylitis or in good health (not recorded which). The chain employs TRBV9 and TRBJ2-5; TRBD2 agrees at 9 bases. CDR3 region: CASSGSGGNQETQYF. The CDR3 nucleotides are TGTGCCAGCAGCGGTAGCGGGGGAAACCAAGAGACCCAGTACTTC.